The 27 T cell receptor beta chains listed next were all sequenced from one sample in a study of T-cell memory formation after mild COVID-19. TCRdb re-derived calls from the 5' RACE reads in MiXCR, one entry per CDR3 protein. Among 120,000 to 150,000 distinct CDR3 sequences listed, roughly 19% were seen once. The sequencing sample was made of PBMCs or a T cell subset sorted from them (not recorded which). All receptors come from an adult woman who had mild COVID-19 (a few samples of this study predate the infection). Cell type and time point are not known.

This clonotype occurred a few times. This sequence joins TRBV20-1 and TRBJ2-3; D uncertain. The CDR3 totals 12 residues. Germline CDR1 is DFQATT and CDR2 is SNEGSKA (reference sequence). V was cut by 1 base and J by 4 bases, with 6 bases left in between. CDR3 nucleotides: TGCAGTGCTAGAGGATTAGCAGATACGCAGTATTTT. It translates to CSARGLADTQYF.

On this clonotype: A much more abundant neighbour one base away suggests this may be a read error. V is TRBV28 and J is TRBJ2-1; maybe TRBD1 (6 bases). The CDR3 extends over 13 amino acids. Deletions cut 10 bases from V and 12 bases from J, with 22 bases between. CDR1 MDHEN and CDR2 SYDVKM come from the germline V gene. The CDR3 here is CAISQDRSRGQFF. Here the CDR3 DNA reads TGTGCCATCAGCCAAGACAGGTCAAGGGGGCAGTTCTTC.

Only a few counts were recorded for this clonotype. The chain joins TRBV4-3 to TRBJ2-1, with TRBD2 as a possible D gene (5 bases). The CDR3 sequence is 17 residues long. Trimming cost V 5 bases and J 5 bases, with 22 bases left between them. CDR1 LGHNA and CDR2 YSLEER come from the germline V gene. The CDR3 bases are TGCGCCAGCAGCTCACGGAATGGCCGGGTCGGGGACAATGAGCAGTTCTTC. It yields the protein CASSSRNGRVGDNEQFF.

The V call is TRBV7-9, the J call TRBJ2-3; 7 bases are a match to TRBD2. Per the germline V gene, CDR1 is SEHNR and CDR2 is FQNEAQ (reference sequence). The CDR3 is made up of 17 amino acids. With V trimmed by 5 bases and J by 3 bases, 14 bases remained unmatched. For the CDR3, the DNA is TGTGCCAGCAGCGCCCAAGGTGGTCTAGCGGTTACAGATACGCAGTATTTT. Residues: CASSAQGGLAVTDTQYF.

This clonotype was found a few times. V is TRBV5-6 and J is TRBJ2-3, with D possibly matching TRBD2 (5 bases). CDR1 SGHDT and CDR2 YYEEEE come from the germline V gene. This CDR3 has 13 residues. Trimming shortened V by 5 bases and J by 1 base, and 8 bases separated the two germline ends. For the CDR3, the DNA is TGTGCCAGCAGGATCGGGGGCACAGATACGCAGTATTTT. Protein sequence: CASRIGGTDTQYF.

This clonotype was seen a handful of times. The rearrangement uses TRBV5-1 and TRBJ2-5; maybe TRBD2 (7 bases). Germline V gene sequence: CDR1 SGHRS, CDR2 YFSETQ. The CDR3 sequence is 15 residues long. Trimming took off 4 bases at V and 5 bases at J, with 18 bases between the two ends. Here the CDR3 DNA reads TGCGCCAGCAGCCCCTCCGGGGGGCGGGAGGAGACCCAGTACTTC. Translation: CASSPSGGREETQYF.

The V gene is TRBV6-5, the J gene TRBJ2-5; perhaps TRBD2 as D (5 bases). The CDR3 consists of 14 residues. Germline V CDR1 and CDR2: MNHEY, SVGAGI. Trimming pared 6 bases from V and 0 bases from J, leaving 11 bases between. The CDR3 nucleotides are TGTGCCAGCAGGGGTAGCGTCTACCAAGAGACCCAGTACTTC. It is translated as CASRGSVYQETQYF.

The rearrangement links TRBV6-1 to TRBJ2-5; TRBD2 matches at 10 bases. This CDR3 region has 15 residues. Germline CDR1 MNHNS, CDR2 SASEGT. J gave up 2 bases and V 4 bases, and 4 bases lay outside the gene matches. The CDR3 reads CASSGRTSGQETQYF. The DNA for the CDR3 is TGTGCCAGCAGTGGAAGGACTAGCGGACAAGAGACCCAGTACTTC.

J is TRBJ1-2 and V is TRBV29-1; TRBD1 matches 7 bases. CDR1 is SQVTM, CDR2 ANQGSEA, per germline. V lost 7 bases, J lost 6 bases, and 5 bases stayed unmatched. CDR3 size: 11 residues. The CDR3 DNA follows: TGCAGCGACAGACAGGGAGATGGCTACACCTTC. It specifies CSDRQGDGYTF.

This clonotype has more than one count but fewer than ten. This chain links TRBV29-1 with TRBJ2-3, with 10 bases that match TRBD2. Trimming removed 7 bases from V and 6 bases from J; junction bases left unmatched: 7. Germline values: CDR1 SQVTM, CDR2 ANQGSEA. This CDR3 has 13 residues. CDR3 loop: CSAERGGADTQYF. Written as DNA, the CDR3 is TGCAGCGCTGAGCGGGGGGGCGCCGATACGCAGTATTTT.

The V gene is TRBV11-2, the J gene TRBJ2-7; D tentatively reads TRBD1 or TRBD2 (5 bases each). The V end lost 2 bases, the J end lost 7 bases, and 15 bases lay between the germline ends. CDR1 is SGHAT, CDR2 FQNNGV, per germline. CDR3 length: 14 residues. The CDR3 DNA reads as TGTGCCAGCAGCTTAATCCAGGGAGCTAGAGAGCAGTACTTC. As protein: CASSLIQGAREQYF.

This clonotype was seen more than once but under ten times. In DNA, the CDR3 is TGTGCCAGCAGTTTATGGACAGGGATGGGCCGGGAGCTGTTTTTT. Its protein product is CASSLWTGMGRELFF. The chain couples TRBV12-3 or TRBV12-4 to TRBJ2-2, with 8 bases fitting TRBD1. Losses at the gene ends were 2 bases for V and 9 bases for J; bases not matched to a gene: 8. CDR3 length: 15 residues.

The chain links TRBV29-1 to TRBJ2-2, with 10 nucleotides matching TRBD2. This CDR3 spans 16 amino acids. The V segment lost 6 bases and the J segment 4 bases; nucleotides outside the gene matches: 11. CDR1 is SQVTM, CDR2 ANQGSEA, per germline. The CDR3 reads CSVAWTLAGVTGELFF. The DNA of the CDR3 is TGCAGCGTGGCTTGGACCCTAGCGGGGGTCACCGGGGAGCTGTTTTTT.

The rearrangement uses TRBV4-2 and TRBJ2-5; maybe TRBD1 (6 bases). CDR3 size: 15 residues. CDR1 is LGHNA, CDR2 YNFKEQ, per germline. V lost 1 base to trimming and J lost 4 bases, with 13 bases between them. The CDR3 loop is CASSQGSRRGETQYF. The CDR3 coding sequence is TGTGCCAGCAGCCAAGGAAGTCGCAGGGGAGAGACCCAGTACTTC.

This clonotype was detected a few times. The rearrangement uses TRBV5-1 and TRBJ2-7; D uncertain. The ends were cut back, 0 bases at V and 4 bases at J, with 8 bases in the middle. CDR3 length equals 13 residues. CDR1 is SGHRS, CDR2 YFSETQ, per germline. The CDR3 nucleotides are TGCGCCAGCAGCTTGGACAAAGCGTACGAGCAGTACTTC. It encodes CASSLDKAYEQYF.

This chain connects TRBV6-5 to TRBJ1-4; 8 bases agree with TRBD1. The ends lost 6 bases at V and 7 bases at J; junction bases unmatched: 4. Germline loops: CDR1 MNHEY, CDR2 SVGAGI. This CDR3 region has 13 residues. The CDR3 region is CASRRQGFEKLFF. The CDR3 nucleotides read TGTGCCAGCAGAAGACAGGGGTTTGAAAAACTGTTTTTT.

This clonotype appeared a few times. The chain is built from TRBV6-5 and TRBJ1-2, with D perhaps matching TRBD1 (5 bases). In germline, CDR1 is MNHEY, CDR2 SVGAGI. Trimming took 7 bases from V and 4 from J, leaving 16 bases between them. The CDR3 extends over 14 amino acids. For the CDR3, the DNA is TGTGCCAGCACCTCACGGGCAGGGCGCTATGGCTACACCTTC. Its translation is CASTSRAGRYGYTF.

This clonotype was seen a handful of times. The chain carries TRBV5-1 and TRBJ2-3; no clear D gene. CDR1 and CDR2 from the germline V gene are SGHRS and YFSETQ. V lost 0 bases and J lost 4, with 6 bases in between. The CDR3 covers 13 residues. CDR3 DNA: TGCGCCAGCAGCTTGGCGGGCCCAGATACGCAGTATTTT. Protein: CASSLAGPDTQYF.

This clonotype was observed a handful of times. The chain recombines TRBV20-1 with TRBJ2-7, with 8 bases matching TRBD2. The V segment lost 6 bases and the J segment 4 bases; nucleotides outside the gene matches: 14. The CDR3 spans 15 residues. Germline CDR1 reads DFQATT; CDR2 reads SNEGSKA (reference sequence). The CDR3 reads CSARSPGGGGYEQYF. The CDR3 DNA follows: TGCAGTGCACGGAGCCCGGGAGGGGGGGGGTACGAGCAGTACTTC.

The chain combines TRBV7-2 with TRBJ1-5; D gene ambiguous. Trimming shortened V by 4 bases and J by 1 base, and 11 bases separated the two germline ends. The V gene's germline CDR1 is SGHTA and CDR2 FQGNSA. The CDR3 is 15 residues long. The CDR3, as DNA: TGTGCCAGCAGCTCGCAGTCTACGAGCAATCAGCCCCAGCATTTT. It yields the protein CASSSQSTSNQPQHF. Combining the CDR3 with reference TRBV7-2 and TRBJ1-5 gives the whole variable domain GAGVSQSPSNKVTEKGKDVELRCDPISGHTALYWYRQSLGQGLEFLIYFQGNSAPDKSGLPSDRFSAERTGGSVSTLTIQRTQQEDSAVYLCASSSQSTSNQPQHFGDGTRLSIL.

The table lists this clonotype with a few counts. The chain carries TRBV6-2 or TRBV6-3 and TRBJ2-7; D perhaps matches TRBD1 (5 bases). Between the trimmed V and J ends, which lost 4 bases and 2 bases, there was a span of 15 bases. This CDR3 region has 15 residues. Per the germline V gene, CDR1 is MNHEY and CDR2 is SVGEGT. The CDR3 sequence is CASSLRGRSTYEQYF. CDR3 nucleotides: TGTGCCAGCAGTTTAAGGGGCCGATCTACCTACGAGCAGTACTTC.

The V call is TRBV7-2, the J call TRBJ2-1; the D gene is possibly TRBD2 (6 bases). The CDR3 consists of 15 residues. Germline V gene data show CDR1 as SGHTA and CDR2 as FQGNSA. Deletions cut 3 bases from V and 0 bases from J, with 9 bases between. The DNA for the CDR3 is TGTGCCAGCAGCTTCCCGGGAGACTCCTACAATGAGCAGTTCTTC. Protein: CASSFPGDSYNEQFF. The full variable domain, rest sourced from reference TRBV7-2 and TRBJ2-1, is GAGVSQSPSNKVTEKGKDVELRCDPISGHTALYWYRQSLGQGLEFLIYFQGNSAPDKSGLPSDRFSAERTGGSVSTLTIQRTQQEDSAVYLCASSFPGDSYNEQFFGPGTRLTVL.

The chain carries TRBV2 and TRBJ2-5; 9 nucleotides agree with TRBD2. The CDR3 has 14 residues. Germline V gene lookup returns CDR1 SNHLY and CDR2 FYNNEI. The V gene end was trimmed by 6 bases and the J gene end by 5 bases; junction bases not matched to a gene: 7. The CDR3 reads CASSPGGGAETQYF. The CDR3 region has the DNA TGTGCCAGCAGCCCGGGCGGGGGGGCTGAGACCCAGTACTTC.

The chain couples TRBV29-1 to TRBJ2-3; D gene ambiguous. Trimming took 3 bases from V and 6 from J, leaving 13 bases between them. This CDR3 is built from 13 residues. Per germline, CDR1 SQVTM and CDR2 ANQGSEA. This chain's CDR3 is CSVDKARMDTQYF. The CDR3 bases are TGCAGCGTTGATAAGGCGAGGATGGATACGCAGTATTTT.

This clonotype was picked up a small number of times. The chain uses TRBV5-1 and TRBJ2-7; the D is unclear. CDR1 and CDR2 (germline): SGHRS, YFSETQ. The CDR3 runs 14 residues. Trimming took 4 bases from V and 6 from J, leaving 17 bases between them. DNA for the CDR3: TGCGCCAGCAGCCCCCGTGTTCAGACTCGCGAGCAGTACTTC. Encoded protein: CASSPRVQTREQYF.

The rearrangement links TRBV18 to TRBJ1-5; the D is unclear. The CDR3 has 13 residues. Germline V gene lookup returns CDR1 KGHSH and CDR2 LQKENI. Deletions cut 0 bases from V and 11 bases from J, with 11 bases between. Written as DNA, the CDR3 is TGTGCCAGCTCACCACCGATGGGTAGTGCCCAGCATTTT. Translating it yields CASSPPMGSAQHF. Using reference TRBV18 and TRBJ1-5 for the parts outside the CDR3, the full variable domain is NAGVMQNPRHLVRRRGQEARLRCSPMKGHSHVYWYRQLPEEGLKFMVYLQKENIIDESGMPKERFSAEFPKEGPSILRIQQVVRGDSAAYFCASSPPMGSAQHFGDGTRLSIL.

This chain uses TRBV20-1 with TRBJ2-1; D unresolved. V was cut by 0 bases and J by 12 bases, with 15 bases left in between. Germline CDR1 reads DFQATT; CDR2 reads SNEGSKA (reference sequence). The CDR3 sequence is 13 residues long. The DNA for the CDR3 is TGCAGTGCTAGAGATCGGGTTTCTACGGGGCAGTTCTTC. This encodes CSARDRVSTGQFF.